The rows below give T cell receptor beta chains drawn from one sample of a study of untreated major depressive disorder. Assay used: immunoSEQ multiplex PCR; TCRdb lists only in-frame clones, some missing. Among about 21,000 clones listed, roughly nine tenths were seen once. The sequenced sample consisted of CD4+ T cells from PBMCs. The receptors were sampled from a woman aged 40 to 50 in good health. The CDR3 runs from the conserved cysteine through the conserved F or W. Each record gives: J gene, clone size, V gene, D gene, CDR3 DNA, CDR3 protein. D genes are given only for firm matches. Rows may omit the clone size; those that give it use once, few, many or a size class.

j_call: TRBJ2-7; clone_size: .; v_call: TRBV4-1; d_call: .; cdr3_nt: TGCGCCAGCAGCCAAGATCAATGGAGAGAGCAGTACTTC; cdr3_aa: CASSQDQWREQYF
j_call: TRBJ2-6; clone_size: .; v_call: TRBV7-9; d_call: .; cdr3_nt: TGTGCCGCGGGCTCGTTGACTGGGGCCAACGTCCTGACTTTC; cdr3_aa: CAAGSLTGANVLTF
j_call: TRBJ1-5; clone_size: .; v_call: TRBV28; d_call: .; cdr3_nt: TGTGCCAGCAGTTTATTAGCGGGGAGTCAGCCCCAGCATTTT; cdr3_aa: CASSLLAGSQPQHF
j_call: TRBJ1-2; clone_size: .; v_call: TRBV7-9; d_call: .; cdr3_nt: TGTGCCAGCAGCTTCCTGACGAGAGGCTACACCTTC; cdr3_aa: CASSFLTRGYTF
j_call: TRBJ2-5; clone_size: once; v_call: TRBV27; d_call: TRBD2; cdr3_nt: TGTGCCAGCAGGGTAGCGGGGGTAGAGACCCAGTACTTC; cdr3_aa: CASRVAGVETQYF
j_call: TRBJ1-2; clone_size: few; v_call: TRBV28; d_call: .; cdr3_nt: TGTGCCAGCACCTTAGGGATGGGGACGGGTAGGGGCTACACCTTC; cdr3_aa: CASTLGMGTGRGYTF
j_call: TRBJ1-2; clone_size: .; v_call: TRBV4-1; d_call: .; cdr3_nt: TGCGCCAGCAGCCAAGACAATCAGGGGAGGTATGGCTACACCTTC; cdr3_aa: CASSQDNQGRYGYTF
j_call: TRBJ1-2; clone_size: .; v_call: TRBV5-1; d_call: TRBD1; cdr3_nt: TGCGCCAGCAGCCCGGACAGGCTCCTTCAAGCTAACTATGGCTACACCTTC; cdr3_aa: CASSPDRLLQANYGYTF
j_call: TRBJ1-5; clone_size: .; v_call: TRBV28; d_call: .; cdr3_nt: TGTGCCAGCAGTTTTCGGGCGGATCAGCCCCAGCATTTT; cdr3_aa: CASSFRADQPQHF
j_call: TRBJ2-5; clone_size: .; v_call: TRBV29-1; d_call: TRBD2; cdr3_nt: TGCAGCGCCGGGACTAGCGGGAGGGAGACCCAGTACTTC; cdr3_aa: CSAGTSGRETQYF
j_call: TRBJ1-2; clone_size: .; v_call: TRBV18; d_call: TRBD1; cdr3_nt: TGTGCCAGCTCGGGACAGGAGACTTATGGCTACACCTTC; cdr3_aa: CASSGQETYGYTF
j_call: TRBJ1-4; clone_size: .; v_call: TRBV28; d_call: .; cdr3_nt: TGTGCCAGCAGACTCTTATGGACGGAAACAACTAATGAAAAACTGTTTTTT; cdr3_aa: CASRLLWTETTNEKLFF
j_call: TRBJ2-3; clone_size: .; v_call: TRBV10-2; d_call: .; cdr3_nt: TGCGCCAGCAGTGAGAGATCAGGGAACACAGATACGCAGTATTTT; cdr3_aa: CASSERSGNTDTQYF
j_call: TRBJ2-3; clone_size: .; v_call: TRBV4-2; d_call: .; cdr3_nt: TGTGCCAGCAGCCAAGATATGGAGGGGGGCCGGGATACGCAGTATTTT; cdr3_aa: CASSQDMEGGRDTQYF
j_call: TRBJ2-1; clone_size: .; v_call: TRBV5-4; d_call: TRBD2; cdr3_nt: TGTGCCAGCAGCGTGGGGACTAGCGGGTCATACAATGAGCAGTTCTTC; cdr3_aa: CASSVGTSGSYNEQFF
j_call: TRBJ2-3; clone_size: .; v_call: TRBV28; d_call: .; cdr3_nt: TGTGCCAGCAGCCCGCCAGGGTTTCCGCAGTATTTT; cdr3_aa: CASSPPGFPQYF
j_call: TRBJ2-3; clone_size: .; v_call: TRBV5-1; d_call: TRBD1; cdr3_nt: TGCGCCAGCAGCGGCTCGGACAGGGAGTTGACAGATACGCAGTATTTT; cdr3_aa: CASSGSDRELTDTQYF
j_call: TRBJ2-1; clone_size: .; v_call: TRBV7-9; d_call: .; cdr3_nt: TGTGCCAGCAGCTTAGTTAGGGGTAATGAGCAGTTCTTC; cdr3_aa: CASSLVRGNEQFF
j_call: TRBJ2-7; clone_size: .; v_call: TRBV11-2; d_call: .; cdr3_nt: TGTGCCAGCAGATCGACTACTCACGAGCAGTACTTC; cdr3_aa: CASRSTTHEQYF
j_call: TRBJ2-3; clone_size: .; v_call: TRBV18; d_call: .; cdr3_nt: TGTGCCAGCTCACCACCAGGTCTAGATACGCAGTATTTT; cdr3_aa: CASSPPGLDTQYF
j_call: TRBJ2-3; clone_size: .; v_call: TRBV2; d_call: .; cdr3_nt: TGTGCCAGCATCCGACAGACTAGCACAGATACGCAGTATTTT; cdr3_aa: CASIRQTSTDTQYF
j_call: TRBJ1-5; clone_size: .; v_call: TRBV29-1; d_call: .; cdr3_nt: TGCAGCGTTGGGCAGGGAGGCGAGCCCCAGCATTTT; cdr3_aa: CSVGQGGEPQHF
j_call: TRBJ2-5; clone_size: .; v_call: TRBV9; d_call: TRBD1; cdr3_nt: TGTGCCAGCAGCGTAGTCCCAGGGGGAGAGACCCAGTACTTC; cdr3_aa: CASSVVPGGETQYF
j_call: TRBJ2-7; clone_size: .; v_call: TRBV4-1; d_call: TRBD1; cdr3_nt: TGCGCCAGCAGCCAAGCCGCCGGGACAGGGAAGTACGAGCAGTACTTC; cdr3_aa: CASSQAAGTGKYEQYF
j_call: TRBJ2-5; clone_size: .; v_call: TRBV7-2; d_call: .; cdr3_nt: TGTGCCAGCAGCTTAACTCCTGTTGAGACCCAGTACTTC; cdr3_aa: CASSLTPVETQYF
j_call: TRBJ1-6; clone_size: .; v_call: TRBV7-2; d_call: .; cdr3_nt: TGTGCCAGCAGCTACGACTGGTCTAATTCACCCCTCCACTTT; cdr3_aa: CASSYDWSNSPLHF
j_call: TRBJ1-2; clone_size: .; v_call: TRBV15; d_call: .; cdr3_nt: TGTGCCACCAGCAGTGCCCTTGGCGCGGGCTACACCTTC; cdr3_aa: CATSSALGAGYTF